This T cell receptor beta chain was captured in a study of early stage breast cancer tumors. Overall study context: Twelve of the 16 invasive tumors were ER+, PR+ and HER2-. Overall study findings and caveats: Functional markers like CD4, CD8 and FOXP3 were missed in bulk sequencing. Blood repertoires resembled normal breast more than tumor. Most shared enriched TCRB sequences were commonly generated ones.

With regard to this clone: Its antigen remains unknown.

Sequencing used immunoSEQ multiplex PCR; TCRdb keeps in-frame clones, though not all of them. This sample has tens of thousands of clones, with more than 65% found just once. Unmatched junction bases numbered 6, after V lost 6 bases and J lost 3 bases. This CDR3 has 13 amino acids. The germline V gene encodes CDR1 SQVTM and CDR2 ANQGSEA. The sequenced material came from blood. V and J are TRBV29-1 and TRBJ1-1, with 8 nucleotides matching TRBD1. The TCR sequence derives from a person aged 40 to 50 with breast cancer. CDR3 region: CSVQGQADTEAFF. CDR3 coding DNA: TGCAGCGTCCAGGGACAGGCTGACACTGAAGCTTTCTTT.